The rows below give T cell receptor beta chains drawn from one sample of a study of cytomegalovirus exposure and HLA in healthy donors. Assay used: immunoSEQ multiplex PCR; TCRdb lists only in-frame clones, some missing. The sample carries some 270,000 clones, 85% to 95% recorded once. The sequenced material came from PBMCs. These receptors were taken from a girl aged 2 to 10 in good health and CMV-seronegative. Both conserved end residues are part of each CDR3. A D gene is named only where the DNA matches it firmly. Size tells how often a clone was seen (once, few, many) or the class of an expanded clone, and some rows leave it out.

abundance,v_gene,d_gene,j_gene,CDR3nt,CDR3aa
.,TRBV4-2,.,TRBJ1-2,TGTGCCAGCAGCCAAGATCTGGGACAAGCTGATGGTGGGGTATATGGCTACACCTTC,CASSQDLGQADGGVYGYTF
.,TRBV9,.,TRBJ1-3,TGTGCCAGCAGCAGTGGAGGGTACTCTGGAAACACCATATATTTT,CASSSGGYSGNTIYF
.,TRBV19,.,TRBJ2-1,TGTGCCAGTTCCACCCGGGGGTACAATGAGCAGTTCTTC,CASSTRGYNEQFF
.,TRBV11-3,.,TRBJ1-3,TGTGCCAGCAGCTTAACTTTCCAGGGCCTTAGCTCTGGAAACACCATATATTTT,CASSLTFQGLSSGNTIYF
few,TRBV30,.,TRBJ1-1,TGTGCCTGGACCAGGGCTGAAGCTTTCTTT,CAWTRAEAFF
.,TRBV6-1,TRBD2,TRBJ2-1,TGTGCCAGCAGTGAACGGGCGGGAGCTTTAAATGAGCAGTTCTTC,CASSERAGALNEQFF
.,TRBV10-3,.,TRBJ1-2,TGTGCCATCAGTGACCCTGGACAGAACTACTATGGCTACACCTTC,CAISDPGQNYYGYTF
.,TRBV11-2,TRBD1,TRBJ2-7,TGTGCCAGCAGCTTTACCCCCGACAGGGCCTACGAGCAGTACTTC,CASSFTPDRAYEQYF
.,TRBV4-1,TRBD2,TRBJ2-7,TGCGCCAGCAGCCAAGCCCCACTAGCGGGAGGGCCCCTAACGGGCGAGCAGTACTTC,CASSQAPLAGGPLTGEQYF
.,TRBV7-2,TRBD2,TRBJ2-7,TGTGCCAGCAGCTCTAGGGGACTAGTCGCTGGGGTCCACGAGCAGTACTTC,CASSSRGLVAGVHEQYF
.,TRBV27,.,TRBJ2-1,TGTGCCAGCAGTTTATCCCAGTGGAATGAGCAGTTCTTC,CASSLSQWNEQFF
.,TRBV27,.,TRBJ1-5,TGTGCCAGCAGGGCGGGGTTAAGCAATCAGCCCCAGCATTTT,CASRAGLSNQPQHF
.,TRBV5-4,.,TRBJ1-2,TGTGCCAGCAGCTCGGCCGGGAGGGATGGCTACACCTTC,CASSSAGRDGYTF
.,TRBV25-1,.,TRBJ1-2,TGTGCCAGCAGTGATTTCGGGAATCAGCCAAGGGAAGGCTACACCTTC,CASSDFGNQPREGYTF
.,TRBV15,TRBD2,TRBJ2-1,TGTGCCACCAGCAGGGCCAATAGCGGGGGCTCCTACAATGAGCAGTTCTTC,CATSRANSGGSYNEQFF
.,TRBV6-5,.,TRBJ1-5,TGCGCCAGCAGTAACGAGTTGGGGGGGAATCAGCCCCAGCATTTT,CASSNELGGNQPQHF
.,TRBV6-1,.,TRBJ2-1,TGTGCCACTCCTGACACCCTCTCCTACAATGAGCAGTTCTTC,CATPDTLSYNEQFF
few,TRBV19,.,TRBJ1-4,TGTGCCAGTAGTATACGTAATCCAACTAATGAAAAACTGTTTTTT,CASSIRNPTNEKLFF
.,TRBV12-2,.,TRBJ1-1,TGTGCAAGTCGCTTAGGCGGGACAGGGGCCCGAAGAAGAGCTTTCTTT,CASRLGGTGARRRAFF
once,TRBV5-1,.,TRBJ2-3,TGCGCCAGCAGCTTACAGCTTTTCACAGATACGCAGTATTTT,CASSLQLFTDTQYF
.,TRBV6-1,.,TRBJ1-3,TGTGCCAGCAGTGAGAGGGGAGGGACCTCTGGAAACACCATATATTTT,CASSERGGTSGNTIYF
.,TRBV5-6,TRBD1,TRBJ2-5,TGTGCCAGCAGCCACCGGGACAGATGGCTGGAGACCCAGTACTTC,CASSHRDRWLETQYF
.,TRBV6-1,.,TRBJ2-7,TGTGCCAGCAGTGAAATGGCGGGGACCTCCTACGAGCAGTACTTC,CASSEMAGTSYEQYF
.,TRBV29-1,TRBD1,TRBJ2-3,TGCAGCGCTCCGGACAGGGGGCTAAGCACAGATACGCAGTATTTT,CSAPDRGLSTDTQYF
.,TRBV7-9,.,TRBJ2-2,TGTGCCAGCAGCCCCGGGTGGCTAGACTCCACCGGGGAGCTGTTTTTT,CASSPGWLDSTGELFF
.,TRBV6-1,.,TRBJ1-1,TGTGCCAGCAGTGAATGGAGCCGAGGTGAAGCTTTCTTT,CASSEWSRGEAFF
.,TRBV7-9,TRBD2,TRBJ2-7,TGTGCCAGCAGCGTCGGGGGGCTAGCGGGAAACGAGCAGTACTTC,CASSVGGLAGNEQYF
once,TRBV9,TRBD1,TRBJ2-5,TGTGCCAGCAGCGTAGGAGGGGGCTTCCAAGAGACCCAGTACTTC,CASSVGGGFQETQYF
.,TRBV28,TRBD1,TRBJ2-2,TGTGCCAGCAGACTAGGACAGGGTTGGACCGGGGAGCTGTTTTTT,CASRLGQGWTGELFF
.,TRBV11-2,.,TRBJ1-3,TGTGCCAGCAGCGTCGGACAGGGAAACACCATATATTTT,CASSVGQGNTIYF
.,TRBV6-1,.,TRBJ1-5,TGTGCCAGCAGTGAACTGCCCCCCTATAGCAATCAGCCCCAGCATTTT,CASSELPPYSNQPQHF
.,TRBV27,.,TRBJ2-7,TGTGCCAGCAGTTGGGGGGACGGGTACGAGCAGTACTTC,CASSWGDGYEQYF
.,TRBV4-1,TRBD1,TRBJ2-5,TGCGCCAGCAGCCAAAGGACCGGGACAGGGGGGGAGACCCAGTACTTC,CASSQRTGTGGETQYF